These 27 T cell receptor beta chains originate from one sample sequenced in a study of siplizumab effects on memory and regulatory T cells. Some clones are missing from TCRdb's copy, which holds only in-frame ones; the method was immunoSEQ multiplex PCR. The sample records around 100,000 clones, about nine tenths being singletons. Material for sequencing was CD4+ T cells sorted from blood. The receptors come from a human donor in good health. Some clones in this sample may be carry-over from other donors' samples.

V and J are TRBV12-2 and TRBJ1-5. TRBV12-2 is marked as a pseudogene. CDR3 length: 14 amino acids. The chain's CDR3 is CASRLAQVRQPQHF. The CDR3 bases are TGTGCAAGTCGCTTAGCCCAGGTGCGGCAGCCCCAGCATTTT.

V gene TRBV10-3 combines with J gene TRBJ1-1, with a possible D match to TRBD1 (5 bases). CDR1 and CDR2 (germline): ENHRY, SYGVKD. Trimming stripped 6 bases from V and 0 bases from J, with 8 bases between. This CDR3 region has 13 residues. In DNA form, the CDR3 reads TGTGCCATCAGCGGACAACTGAACACTGAAGCTTTCTTT. Its protein is CAISGQLNTEAFF.

The chain employs TRBV30 and TRBJ1-1, with 8 positions matching TRBD1. The CDR3 is 13 amino acids. Germline V gene lookup returns CDR1 GTSNPN and CDR2 SVGIG (reference sequence). V shed 8 bases, J shed 1 base, and the junction held 6 bases outside the gene matches. The DNA of the CDR3 is TGTGCCGGGAACAGGGGGGCGAACACTGAAGCTTTCTTT. Its translation: CAGNRGANTEAFF.

The chain employs TRBV27 and TRBJ1-3, with 7 bases lining up with TRBD1. V shed 5 bases, J shed 1 base, and the junction held 8 bases outside the gene matches. The V gene's germline CDR1 is MNHEY and CDR2 SMNVEV (reference sequence). The CDR3 is 16 amino acids. CDR3: CASSLRQGWSGNTIYF. CDR3 in DNA: TGTGCCAGCAGTCTCCGACAGGGTTGGTCTGGAAACACCATATATTTT.

V and J are TRBV7-9 and TRBJ1-4; TRBD1 is a possible D gene (5 bases). The CDR3 loop spans 13 amino acids. Germline V gives CDR1 SEHNR, CDR2 FQNEAQ (reference sequence). Trimming removed 7 bases from V and 8 bases from J, with 14 bases in between. CDR3 amino acids: CASTRAGSEKLFF. For the CDR3, the DNA is TGTGCCAGCACCAGGGCGGGAAGCGAAAAACTGTTTTTT.

The chain links TRBV5-4 to TRBJ2-1; 11 positions match TRBD2. J was trimmed by 7 bases and V by 4 bases; bases with no gene match: 10. The CDR3 spans 16 residues. Germline CDR1 and CDR2: SGHNT and YYREEE (reference sequence). CDR3 nucleotide sequence: TGTGCCAGCAGCCACGTTAGCGGGAGGGGAGGTAATGAGCAGTTCTTC. Its protein is CASSHVSGRGGNEQFF. The whole variable domain, remainder taken from reference TRBV5-4 and TRBJ2-1, is ETGVTQSPTHLIKTRGQQVTLRCSSQSGHNTVSWYQQALGQGPQFIFQYYREEENGRGNFPPRFSGLQFPNYSSELNVNALELDDSALYLCASSHVSGRGGNEQFFGPGTRLTVL.

The gene calls are TRBV11-2 and TRBJ1-4; 7 bases agree with TRBD1. Germline assignment: CDR1 SGHAT and CDR2 FQNNGV. The CDR3 has 15 amino acids. J was trimmed by 6 bases and V by 5 bases; bases with no gene match: 9. The CDR3: CASSQTTGTYEKLFF. CDR3 nucleotide sequence: TGTGCCAGCAGCCAAACGACAGGGACTTATGAAAAACTGTTTTTT.

V is TRBV12-5 and J is TRBJ1-2; TRBD1 aligns across 8 bases. V was pared by 6 bases and J by 6 bases, with 6 bases of the junction left unmatched. This CDR3 comprises 13 residues. Germline values: CDR1 LGHNT, CDR2 FRNRAP. DNA for the CDR3: TGTGCTAGTGGCCACGGACAGGGCAATGGCTACACCTTC. It specifies CASGHGQGNGYTF.

J is TRBJ1-5 and V is TRBV2; no firm D call. Deletions cut 4 bases from V and 4 bases from J, with 8 bases between. CDR1 and CDR2 (germline): SNHLY, FYNNEI. The CDR3 covers 13 residues. CDR3 loop: CASSANTNQPQHF. CDR3 DNA: TGTGCCAGCAGTGCAAACACTAATCAGCCCCAGCATTTT.

V and J are TRBV6-5 and TRBJ2-7; the D gene is possibly TRBD1 (6 bases). CDR3 length: 13 residues. Per germline, CDR1 MNHEY and CDR2 SVGAGI. V was trimmed by 5 bases and J by 6 bases, leaving 14 bases between them. The CDR3 coding sequence is TGTGCCAGCAGTGGGGGCGAGGGCGGCGAGCAGTACTTC. It is translated as CASSGGEGGEQYF.

The chain recombines TRBV5-4 with TRBJ2-1; TRBD2 matches at 16 bases. This CDR3 comprises 15 residues. CDR1 SGHNT and CDR2 YYREEE come from the germline V gene (reference sequence). J gave up 10 bases and V 4 bases, and 5 bases lay outside the gene matches. The CDR3 is CASSPGTSGRVEQFF. As DNA, the CDR3 is TGTGCCAGCAGCCCCGGGACTAGCGGGAGGGTAGAGCAGTTCTTC.

The chain links TRBV7-3 to TRBJ2-2; D uncertain. This CDR3 is 14 amino acids long. V shed 0 bases and J shed 1 base, with 3 bases lying between them. Germline V gene data show CDR1 as SGHTA and CDR2 as FQGTGA. The CDR3 sequence: CASSLTRNTGELFF. The CDR3 coding sequence is TGTGCCAGCAGCTTAACGAGGAACACCGGGGAGCTGTTTTTT.

The rearrangement uses TRBV9 and TRBJ2-1, with TRBD2 identical over 8 bases. The CDR3 sequence is 15 residues long. The trim removed 3 bases at V and 2 bases at J, leaving 4 bases unmatched. Germline V gives CDR1 SGDLS, CDR2 YYNGEE. Here the CDR3 reads CASSAVAGTYNEQFF. Here the CDR3 DNA reads TGTGCCAGCAGCGCAGTAGCGGGAACCTACAATGAGCAGTTCTTC.

V usage is TRBV4-1 and J usage is TRBJ1-3; 7 bases match TRBD1. Trimming cost V 4 bases and J 4 bases; bases outside gene matches: 4. The CDR3 is made up of 14 amino acids. Germline values: CDR1 MGHRA, CDR2 YSYEKL. The CDR3 DNA reads TGCGCCAGCAGCCGACCGGGACAGGGAAACACCATATATTTT. This codes for CASSRPGQGNTIYF.

V and J are TRBV7-5 and TRBJ2-5. TRBV7-5 is a listed pseudogene. The CDR3 totals 14 residues. The CDR3 loop is CARSSPGTKGTQYF. In nucleotides, the CDR3 is TGTGCCAGAAGCTCCCCCGGCACCAAGGGGACCCAGTACTTC.

J is TRBJ1-5 and V is TRBV5-6, with no clear D. The germline V gene encodes CDR1 SGHDT and CDR2 YYEEEE. V shed 1 base and J shed 3 bases, with 8 bases lying between them. The CDR3 covers 14 residues. The CDR3 nucleotides read TGTGCCAGCAGCTTGTCCTCCCACAATCAGCCCCAGCATTTT. This translates into CASSLSSHNQPQHF.

The rearrangement joins TRBV2 to TRBJ2-2; D is ambiguous. There are 14 residues in the CDR3. Between the trimmed V and J ends, which lost 8 bases and 5 bases, there was a span of 15 bases. The germline V gene has CDR1 SNHLY and CDR2 FYNNEI. The CDR3 nucleotides read TGTGCCAGCTCCTCCCGGGCCCCAACCGGGGAGCTGTTTTTT. It translates to CASSSRAPTGELFF.

The V call is TRBV15, the J call TRBJ2-1; 7 positions match TRBD2. V lost 3 bases, J lost 5 bases, and 10 bases stayed unmatched. The CDR3 consists of 16 residues. The germline V gene has CDR1 LNHNV and CDR2 YYDKDF (reference sequence). CDR3 in DNA: TGTGCCACCAGCAGTCGTCGGCTAGCGGATAACAATGAGCAGTTCTTC. Amino acids: CATSSRRLADNNEQFF.

The chain carries TRBV6-1 and TRBJ2-3, with 11 bases aligning to TRBD1. J was trimmed by 3 bases and V by 6 bases; bases with no gene match: 5. Per the germline V gene, CDR1 is MNHNS and CDR2 is SASEGT. This CDR3 is built from 15 residues. The CDR3 spells CASRLDRGLTDTQYF. DNA for the CDR3: TGTGCCAGCAGATTGGACAGGGGGCTAACAGATACGCAGTATTTT.

The chain uses TRBV2 and TRBJ2-1; D is perhaps TRBD2 (6 bases). CDR3 size: 11 residues. The germline gives CDR1 SNHLY, CDR2 FYNNEI. V was cut by 2 bases and J by 10 bases, with 6 bases left in between. The DNA for the CDR3 is TGTGCCAGCAGTGAACGGGGGGAGCAGTTCTTC. Its translation: CASSERGEQFF.

This rearrangement joins TRBV11-2 to TRBJ2-5; D is possibly TRBD2 (6 bases). Trimming pared 3 bases from V and 5 bases from J, leaving 10 bases between. The germline gives CDR1 SGHAT, CDR2 FQNNGV. This CDR3 spans 13 amino acids. The CDR3 is CASSFGGRETQYF. The CDR3 DNA sequence: TGTGCCAGCAGCTTTGGGGGGAGGGAGACCCAGTACTTC.

This clone was counted a few times. The chain recombines TRBV10-1 with TRBJ2-1; D remains ambiguous. The V gene lost 3 bases and the J gene lost 10 bases, with 13 bases spanning the gap. This CDR3 spans 13 amino acids. The germline CDR1 and CDR2 sequences are WNHNN and SYGVQD (reference sequence). Here the CDR3 DNA reads TGCGCCAGCAGTGACTTATTGAGTCCCGAGCAGTTCTTC. Its translation is CASSDLLSPEQFF.

The V and J genes are TRBV5-1 and TRBJ1-5; D is unclear. CDR1 SGHRS and CDR2 YFSETQ come from the germline V gene. This CDR3 is 15 amino acids long. Trimming shortened V by 4 bases and J by 4 bases, and 15 bases separated the two germline ends. The CDR3 sequence is CASSQSPSPNQPQHF. In DNA, the CDR3 is TGCGCCAGCAGCCAAAGTCCGAGCCCGAATCAGCCCCAGCATTTT.

The chain links TRBV14 to TRBJ2-1; 9 bases are a match to TRBD1. Trimming took 2 bases from V and 9 from J; bases not matched to a gene: 8. The CDR3 covers 15 residues. The germline CDR1 and CDR2 sequences are SGHDN and FVKESK. The DNA of the CDR3 is TGTGCCAGCAGCCAAACAGGGGGCGCATCTAGTGAGCAGTTCTTC. This translates into CASSQTGGASSEQFF.

This clone was seen only once. The gene calls are TRBV7-3 and TRBJ2-1; 9 positions match TRBD2. The CDR3 has 15 amino acids. CDR1 is SGHTA and CDR2 is FQGTGA in the germline V gene. Unmatched junction bases numbered 5, after V lost 2 bases and J lost 6 bases. The CDR3 coding sequence is TGTGCCAGCAGCTTACCGGGACTAGCTCCCAATGAGCAGTTCTTC. Protein product: CASSLPGLAPNEQFF. Supplemented by reference TRBV7-3 and TRBJ2-1, the full variable domain reads GAGVSQTPSNKVTEKGKYVELRCDPISGHTALYWYRQSLGQGPEFLIYFQGTGAADDSGLPNDRFFAVRPEGSVSTLKIQRTERGDSAVYLCASSLPGLAPNEQFFGPGTRLTVL.

The V gene is TRBV7-2, the J gene TRBJ1-1; D gene unclear. Trimming took 5 bases from V and 3 from J, leaving 10 bases between them. CDR3 length: 13 amino acids. Per the germline V gene, CDR1 is SGHTA and CDR2 is FQGNSA. In DNA, the CDR3 is TGTGCCAGCAGCCCCCAGCCACACACTGAAGCTTTCTTT. It yields the protein CASSPQPHTEAFF.

The chain carries TRBV27 and TRBJ2-7; 8 nucleotides line up with TRBD2. The V gene's germline CDR1 is MNHEY and CDR2 SMNVEV (reference sequence). Trimming at V came to 6 bases and at J to 2 bases, leaving 9 bases not matched to a gene. This CDR3 is 15 amino acids long. CDR3 coding DNA: TGTGCCAGCAGCCGGACCGGGGGGGGAACCTACGAGCAGTACTTC. Translating gives CASSRTGGGTYEQYF.